The present TCR beta chain was sequenced within a study of T-cell reconstitution after alpha-beta-depleted transplantation in children. Preparation of the TCRbeta library was carried out with unique molecular identifiers. Each CDR3 protein is one row after TCRdb ran MiXCR on the PCR reads. This table holds 80,000 to 100,000 distinct CDR3 sequences, 20% to 30% found once. V lost 0 bases and J 4 bases, leaving 18 bases between the germline ends. The CDR3 is 17 residues long. Germline assignment: CDR1 SGHAT and CDR2 FQNNGV. Sequenced here: PBMCs, sampled before TCRalphabeta/CD19-depleted stem cell transplant. The TCR sequence derives from a boy between 2 and 15 years old with acute lymphoblastic leukemia, due to receive a stem cell transplant. The chain uses TRBV11-2 and TRBJ2-5; D is tentatively TRBD1 or TRBD2 (7 bases each). CDR3 nucleotide sequence: TGTGCCAGCAGCTTAGAAGGGGGCCTAGGGAGGGGAGAGACCCAGTACTTC. The encoded protein is CASSLEGGLGRGETQYF.